The source of this T cell receptor beta chain is a study of blood T cell repertoires in COVID-19. Study context: Sites across the United States, Italy and Spain contributed samples from acute and convalescent COVID-19. The cDNA or gDNA used as material had been derived from T cells, B-cell-depleted T cells, or PBMCs.

V was clipped by 8 bases and J by 2 bases, with 18 bases between them. Germline CDR1 is LGHDT and CDR2 is YNNKEL (reference sequence). CDR3 length equals 15 residues. Original data processing: Reference gene primer amplification gave nucleated cell count estimates. Here immunoSEQ multiplex PCR was the method, and the copy in TCRdb shows in-frame clones only, minus some. V and J calls and clone size are those listed in that table; D and trimming were worked out from the DNA. The data contain approximately 300,000 clones, 90% of them singletons. Those enrolled in Seattle joined during active infection and were followed longitudinally afterward.

The source of this sequence is a woman between 35 and 50 years old with COVID-19, enrolled during active disease. Material for sequencing was peripheral blood. The chain is built from TRBV3-1 (or the pseudogene TRBV3-2) and TRBJ1-1, with D perhaps TRBD1 (6 bases). CDR3 DNA: TGTGCCAGCTTGGATCAGGGGAAGGGAAACACTGAAGCTTTCTTT. It is translated as CASLDQGKGNTEAFF.